These 17 T cell receptor beta chains came from one sample sequenced in a study of cytomegalovirus exposure and HLA in healthy donors. The PCR had 60 Vbeta and 13 Jbeta primers. TCRdb keeps only in-frame clones here, not all; method: immunoSEQ multiplex PCR. The sample yields about 120,000 clones, of which the top ten take up roughly 3.5%. The sequenced sample was PBMCs. The receptors derive from a man aged 30-40 years in good health and CMV-seronegative.

The chain carries TRBV4-1 and TRBJ1-4; D call uncertain. Germline V gene lookup returns CDR1 MGHRA and CDR2 YSYEKL. This CDR3 is built from 15 residues. Trimming stripped 4 bases from V and 0 bases from J, with 9 bases between. In DNA form, the CDR3 reads TGCGCCAGCAGCCCTGGCGGTGCAACTAATGAAAAACTGTTTTTT. Translation: CASSPGGATNEKLFF.

This chain connects TRBV28 to TRBJ2-5; possible D gene TRBD2, 5 bases. The CDR3 length is 12 residues. The V end was cut by 2 bases, the J end by 5 bases, with 6 bases between. The V gene's germline CDR1 is MDHEN and CDR2 SYDVKM. CDR3 nucleotide sequence: TGTGCCAGCAGTTTAACGGGGGAGACCCAGTACTTC. Translated, it gives CASSLTGETQYF.

The chain uses TRBV12-5 and TRBJ1-6, with D unresolved. The CDR3 length is 13 residues. V shed 5 bases and J shed 6 bases, with 8 bases lying between them. From germline, CDR1 is LGHNT and CDR2 FRNRAP. As DNA, the CDR3 is TGTGCTAGTGGTCCGGGATCTAATTCACCCCTCCACTTT. Encoded protein: CASGPGSNSPLHF.

The CDR3 DNA follows: TGTGCCAGCTCACCAGCAGGGCACACTGAAGCTTTCTTT. Translated, it gives CASSPAGHTEAFF. The chain couples TRBV18 to TRBJ1-1; tentatively, D is TRBD1 (5 bases). There are 13 residues in the CDR3. CDR1 and CDR2 (germline): KGHSH, LQKENI. V dropped 2 bases and J dropped 3 bases, with 7 bases sitting between them.

CDR3 sequence reads: CASMTGRRGNTIYF. CDR3 coding DNA: TGTGCCAGCATGACAGGGCGTCGTGGAAACACCATATATTTT. V is TRBV19 and J is TRBJ1-3, with 7 bases that match TRBD1. The germline V gene has CDR1 LNHDA and CDR2 SQIVND (reference sequence). V shed 9 bases and J 3 bases; nucleotides not matched to a gene: 8. The CDR3 sequence is 14 residues long.

This rearrangement joins TRBV4-3 to TRBJ2-4, with a weak D call TRBD2 (7 bases). The CDR3 runs 19 residues. The germline V and J ends were trimmed by 0 bases and 3 bases, with 21 bases remaining between them. Germline V gene data show CDR1 as LGHNA and CDR2 as YSLEER. CDR3 sequence (DNA): TGCGCCAGCAGCCAAGATTCATTACGGGGGGCGTGGGACAAAAACATTCAGTACTTC. Protein: CASSQDSLRGAWDKNIQYF.

This chain links TRBV7-6 with TRBJ2-3; tentatively, D is TRBD2 (5 bases). The CDR3 loop spans 12 amino acids. Trimming removed 5 bases at V and 6 bases at J, with 9 bases between. Germline V gene lookup returns CDR1 SGHVS and CDR2 FNYEAQ. CDR3 sequence (DNA): TGTGCCAGCAGCGTAACGGGGGATACGCAGTATTTT. Its translation is CASSVTGDTQYF.

With regard to this clone: A read error may account for a junction end that differs from germline. The chain joins TRBV10-3 to TRBJ1-2; 7 bases fit TRBD1. CDR1 and CDR2 from the germline V gene are ENHRY and SYGVKD. The CDR3 totals 13 residues. The CDR3 coding sequence is TGTGCCTTCAGTGAGTCGGGACAGATAGGCTACACCTTC. Amino acids: CAFSESGQIGYTF.

The rearrangement joins TRBV6-1 to TRBJ1-6; tentatively, D is TRBD1 (6 bases). The CDR3 is made up of 12 amino acids. The V gene's germline CDR1 is MNHNS and CDR2 SASEGT. V lost 8 bases and J 10 bases, leaving 12 bases between the germline ends. CDR3 loop: CASRTGGSPLHF. CDR3 bases: TGTGCCAGCCGAACGGGGGGCTCACCCCTCCACTTT.

This chain connects TRBV27 to TRBJ1-2; tentative D call: TRBD1 (6 bases). This CDR3 comprises 17 residues. Germline V CDR1 and CDR2: MNHEY, SMNVEV (reference sequence). V was clipped by 5 bases and J by 4 bases, with 23 bases between them. Here the CDR3 DNA reads TGTGCCAGCAGTCCGTTCCGGGACACTTGGTCAAGCTATGGCTACACCTTC. It yields the protein CASSPFRDTWSSYGYTF.

This chain joins TRBV6-5 and TRBJ2-5; 8 positions match TRBD2. This CDR3 has 14 residues. Germline-derived CDR1 and CDR2 are MNHEY and SVGAGI. Trimming removed 2 bases from V and 5 bases from J; junction bases left unmatched: 4. The CDR3 coding sequence is TGTGCCAGCAGTTACACGGGACTAGTGGAGACCCAGTACTTC. Amino acids: CASSYTGLVETQYF.

This chain uses TRBV20-1 with TRBJ1-1; D uncertain. Trimming left V 4 bases short and J 1 base short, with 4 bases between. The CDR3 spans 11 residues. CDR1 and CDR2 (germline): DFQATT, SNEGSKA (reference sequence). CDR3 protein: CSATSNTEAFF. The CDR3 DNA follows: TGCAGTGCTACTTCGAACACTGAAGCTTTCTTT.

The genes are TRBV7-2 and TRBJ1-5; D remains ambiguous. V shed 4 bases and J shed 0 bases, with 10 bases lying between them. The CDR3 runs 15 residues. Germline values: CDR1 SGHTA, CDR2 FQGNSA. This chain's CDR3 is CASSYTRNSNQPQHF. Written as DNA, the CDR3 is TGTGCCAGCAGCTACACACGCAATAGCAATCAGCCCCAGCATTTT.

CDR3 sequence: CASSSGQGAVTYNEQFF. As DNA, the CDR3 is TGTGCCAGCAGCTCGGGGCAGGGGGCGGTGACCTACAATGAGCAGTTCTTC. The genes are TRBV11-3 and TRBJ2-1, with 8 nucleotides matching TRBD1. The CDR3 runs to 17 residues. Germline V gives CDR1 SGHNT, CDR2 YENEEA. Trimming cost V 4 bases and J 2 bases; bases outside gene matches: 10. The full variable domain, in which reference TRBV11-3 and TRBJ2-1 provide the parts outside the CDR3, is EAGVVQSPRYKIIEKKQPVAFWCNPISGHNTLYWYLQNLGQGPELLIRYENEEAVDDSQLPKDRFSAERLKGVDSTLKIQPAELGDSAVYLCASSSGQGAVTYNEQFFGPGTRLTVL.

The chain joins TRBV7-9 to TRBJ2-5, with 9 bases that match TRBD1. The V gene end was trimmed by 7 bases and the J gene end by 3 bases; junction bases not matched to a gene: 12. CDR3 length: 16 amino acids. Germline lookup yields CDR1 SEHNR and CDR2 FQNEAQ (reference sequence). CDR3 loop: CASTHDSGQGKETQYF. The CDR3 DNA sequence: TGTGCCAGCACGCATGATTCGGGACAGGGAAAAGAGACCCAGTACTTC.

V is TRBV30 and J is TRBJ1-1, with D tentatively TRBD1 (6 bases). Between the trimmed V and J ends, which lost 5 bases and 1 base, there was a span of 8 bases. CDR3 length: 12 amino acids. In germline, CDR1 is GTSNPN, CDR2 SVGIG (reference sequence). CDR3 loop: CAWGQKNTEAFF. Written as DNA, the CDR3 is TGTGCCTGGGGACAGAAGAACACTGAAGCTTTCTTT.

The V gene is TRBV4-1, the J gene TRBJ1-4; maybe TRBD1 (5 bases). V was cut by 3 bases and J by 3 bases, with 29 bases left in between. Looked up from germline, CDR1 is MGHRA and CDR2 is YSYEKL. The CDR3 runs 21 residues. DNA for the CDR3: TGCGCCAGCAGCCAGGAGGGGCGGGGATGGGGCGACGCTTCCGCTAATGAAAAACTGTTTTTT. Translated: CASSQEGRGWGDASANEKLFF.